This T cell receptor (beta chain) was retrieved from a study of blood T cell repertoires in COVID-19. Study-level information: Material from acute and convalescent COVID-19 was sourced from the United States, Italy and Spain. T cells, B-cell-depleted T cells, or PBMCs supplied cDNA or gDNA.

TCRdb keeps only in-frame clones here, not all; method: immunoSEQ multiplex PCR. The table includes 150,000 to 200,000 clones, 75% to 90% detected once. Sequences were obtained from PBMCs or T cells enriched from blood (not recorded which). The sequence was collected from a woman aged 60-75 years who had recovered from COVID-19.

In nucleotides, the CDR3 is TGTGCCAGCAGCCAGGGGGAGGGGCCGAACACCGGGGAGCTGTTTTTT. Translating it yields CASSQGEGPNTGELFF. The V gene is TRBV3-1 (or the pseudogene TRBV3-2), the J gene TRBJ2-2, with TRBD2 matching over 7 bases. Germline assignment: CDR1 LGHDT and CDR2 YNNKEL (reference sequence). V lost 3 bases and J lost 0; bases outside the gene matches: 4. The CDR3 sequence is 16 residues long.